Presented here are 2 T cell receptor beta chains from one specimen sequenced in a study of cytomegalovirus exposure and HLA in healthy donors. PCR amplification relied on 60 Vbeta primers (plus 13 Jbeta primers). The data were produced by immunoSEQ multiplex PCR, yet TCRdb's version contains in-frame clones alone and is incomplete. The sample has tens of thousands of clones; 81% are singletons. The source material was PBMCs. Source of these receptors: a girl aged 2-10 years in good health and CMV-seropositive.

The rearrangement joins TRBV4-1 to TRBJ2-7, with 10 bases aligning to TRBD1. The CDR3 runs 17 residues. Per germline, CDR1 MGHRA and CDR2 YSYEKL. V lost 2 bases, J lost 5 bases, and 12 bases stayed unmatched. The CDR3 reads CASSQRHDGTGDHEQYF. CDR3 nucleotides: TGCGCCAGCAGCCAAAGGCACGACGGGACAGGGGACCACGAGCAGTACTTC.

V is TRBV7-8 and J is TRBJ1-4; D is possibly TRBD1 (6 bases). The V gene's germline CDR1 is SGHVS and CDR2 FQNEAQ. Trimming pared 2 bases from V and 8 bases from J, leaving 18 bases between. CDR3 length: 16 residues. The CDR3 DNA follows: TGTGCCAGCAGCTTAATGTCTACGGACAGCCTAGAAAAACTGTTTTTT. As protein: CASSLMSTDSLEKLFF.